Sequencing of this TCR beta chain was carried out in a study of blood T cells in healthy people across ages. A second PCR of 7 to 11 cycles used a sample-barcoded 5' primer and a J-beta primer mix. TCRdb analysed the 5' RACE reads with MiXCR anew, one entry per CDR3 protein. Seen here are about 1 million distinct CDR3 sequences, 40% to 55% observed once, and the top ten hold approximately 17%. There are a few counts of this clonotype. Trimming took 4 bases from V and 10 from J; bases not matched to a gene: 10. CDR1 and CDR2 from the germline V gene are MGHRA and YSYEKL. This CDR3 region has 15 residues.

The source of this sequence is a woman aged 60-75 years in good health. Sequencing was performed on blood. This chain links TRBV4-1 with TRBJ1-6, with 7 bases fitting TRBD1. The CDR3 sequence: CASSPIGTVESPLHF. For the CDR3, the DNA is TGCGCCAGCAGCCCAATTGGGACAGTTGAGTCACCCCTCCACTTT.